A single sample gave rise to the 27 T cell receptor beta chains below, sequenced in a study of T cell responses to AZD1222 COVID-19 vaccine listed by TCRdb under 2021. The time point label, as the study defines it: baseline before first vaccination. Library preparation used the immunoSEQ multiplex PCR assay. As stored in TCRdb, this immuneACCESS dataset retains in-frame rearrangements with V and J assigned. A fraction of the clones does not appear; measured against another copy, unresolved V genes explain less than half of the discrepancy, and the remainder lacks a known reason. This sample lists 100,000 to 150,000 clones; approximately 93% were detected once. Approximately 5.4% of the sample rests with the top ten. This material consisted of peripheral blood, taken on day 0 of AZD1222 vaccination. These receptors came from an adult in good health.

The chain uses TRBV5-4 and TRBJ1-3; the D is unclear. Trimming stripped 0 bases from V and 1 base from J, with 11 bases between. The CDR3 runs 16 residues. Germline lookup yields CDR1 SGHNT and CDR2 YYREEE (reference sequence). DNA of the CDR3: TGTGCCAGCAGCTTGGCCGGGAAGAGGTCTGGAAACACCATATATTTT. This encodes CASSLAGKRSGNTIYF.

This clone was found once. This sequence joins TRBV11-2 and TRBJ1-5, with 8 bases aligning to TRBD1. J gave up 5 bases and V 2 bases, and 11 bases lay outside the gene matches. CDR3 length: 17 residues. The germline gives CDR1 SGHAT, CDR2 FQNNGV. CDR3 bases: TGTGCCAGCAGCTTATCGGTGGTGCGGACAGGGTATCAGCCCCAGCATTTT. Its translation is CASSLSVVRTGYQPQHF.

The V call is TRBV7-9, the J call TRBJ2-7, with 10 bases identical to TRBD2. Unmatched junction bases numbered 10, after V lost 4 bases and J lost 1 base. The CDR3 loop spans 17 amino acids. Germline loops: CDR1 SEHNR, CDR2 FQNEAQ (reference sequence). This CDR3 reads CASSSEASGSESYEQYF. CDR3 nucleotides: TGTGCCAGCAGCTCCGAGGCTAGCGGGAGCGAGTCCTACGAGCAGTACTTC.

The V gene is TRBV24-1, the J gene TRBJ2-2; perhaps TRBD1 as D (6 bases). Trimming pared 2 bases from V and 2 bases from J, leaving 11 bases between. Germline-derived CDR1 and CDR2 are KGHDR and SFDVKD. The CDR3 runs to 16 residues. The CDR3 loop reads CATSDSGRGNTGELFF. As DNA, the CDR3 is TGTGCCACCAGTGATTCGGGCAGGGGAAACACCGGGGAGCTGTTTTTT.

The chain has TRBV11-2 and TRBJ2-3; D uncertain. This CDR3 comprises 14 residues. V was trimmed by 2 bases and J by 3 bases, leaving 9 bases between them. The germline gives CDR1 SGHAT, CDR2 FQNNGV. CDR3 coding DNA: TGTGCCAGCAGCTTAAATAGGTTGACAGATACGCAGTATTTT. Protein product: CASSLNRLTDTQYF.

The rearrangement joins TRBV19 to TRBJ1-6; D is unresolved. The CDR3 length is 14 residues. The germline V gene has CDR1 LNHDA and CDR2 SQIVND (reference sequence). Between the trimmed V and J ends, which lost 2 bases and 5 bases, there was a span of 7 bases. CDR3 nucleotides: TGTGCCAGTAGTATATCTAACGATAATTCACCCCTCCACTTT. The encoded protein is CASSISNDNSPLHF.

The rearrangement uses TRBV7-9 and TRBJ1-4, with TRBD1 as a possible D gene (5 bases). Germline CDR1 and CDR2: SEHNR and FQNEAQ (reference sequence). V was clipped by 1 base and J by 8 bases, with 11 bases between them. The CDR3 length is 14 residues. In DNA form, the CDR3 reads TGTGCCAGCAGCTTAGGAGCAGGGATGGAAAAACTGTTTTTT. Translated: CASSLGAGMEKLFF.

This clone is a singleton in its sample. This chain uses TRBV7-9 with TRBJ2-3; possibly TRBD2 for D (7 bases). The CDR3 consists of 15 residues. With 2 bases removed from V and 1 base from J, the gap between germline ends came to 10 bases. Germline-derived CDR1 and CDR2 are SEHNR and FQNEAQ (reference sequence). DNA of the CDR3: TGTGCCAGCAGCTTATTGCGGGGGCGCACAGATACGCAGTATTTT. Amino acids: CASSLLRGRTDTQYF. Full variable domain (rest looked up from reference TRBV7-9 and TRBJ2-3): DTGVSQNPRHKITKRGQNVTFRCDPISEHNRLYWYRQTLGQGPEFLTYFQNEAQLEKSRLLSDRFSAERPKGSFSTLEIQRTEQGDSAMYLCASSLLRGRTDTQYFGPGTRLTVL.

The chain joins TRBV25-1 to TRBJ1-4, with 8 bases fitting TRBD1. Germline CDR1 is MGHDK and CDR2 is SYGVNS. The CDR3 has 14 amino acids. J lost 8 bases, V lost 4 bases, and 6 bases had no gene match. In nucleotides, the CDR3 is TGTGCCAGCAGTGTCTCAGGGGGCAGGGAAAAACTGTTTTTT. This gives the protein CASSVSGGREKLFF. Variable domain in full (rest from reference TRBV25-1 and TRBJ1-4): EADIYQTPRYLVIGTGKKITLECSQTMGHDKMYWYQQDPGMELHLIHYSYGVNSTEKGDLSSESTVSRIRTEHFPLTLESARPSHTSQYLCASSVSGGREKLFFGSGTQLSVL.

The chain links TRBV5-6 to TRBJ2-2; TRBD2 aligns across 14 bases. The germline CDR1 and CDR2 sequences are SGHDT and YYEEEE. V shed 1 base, J shed 5 bases, and the junction held 7 bases outside the gene matches. The CDR3 totals 18 residues. The CDR3 nucleotides are TGTGCCAGCAGCTTGCCGACTAGCGGGGGGGCCCGAACCGGGGAGCTGTTTTTT. Protein sequence: CASSLPTSGGARTGELFF.

This CDR3 reads CASSRPGVNEQYF. The DNA for the CDR3 is TGTGCCAGTAGTAGGCCGGGAGTGAACGAGCAGTACTTC. The rearrangement uses TRBV19 and TRBJ2-7; weak D call: TRBD2 (6 bases). Germline-derived CDR1 and CDR2 are LNHDA and SQIVND (reference sequence). The CDR3 sequence is 13 residues long. Trimming took 4 bases from V and 5 from J, leaving 12 bases between them. The entire variable domain, with the rest obtained from reference TRBV19 and TRBJ2-7, is as follows: DGGITQSPKYLFRKEGQNVTLSCEQNLNHDAMYWYRQDPGQGLRLIYYSQIVNDFQKGDIAEGYSVSREKKESFPLTVTSAQKNPTAFYLCASSRPGVNEQYFGPGTRLTVT.

CDR3 DNA sequence: TGTGCCAGCAGCTTAGAGGGGCAGCTGAACACTGAAGCTTTCTTT. Translating it yields CASSLEGQLNTEAFF. The chain joins TRBV7-9 to TRBJ1-1; possibly TRBD1 for D (5 bases). CDR1 and CDR2 from the germline V gene are SEHNR and FQNEAQ (reference sequence). Trimming took off 1 base at V and 0 bases at J, with 9 bases between the two ends. This CDR3 is built from 15 residues.

The V call is TRBV2, the J call TRBJ1-4; D is unclear. CDR1 is SNHLY, CDR2 FYNNEI, per germline. The V and J ends lost 2 bases and 8 bases respectively, with 12 bases between them. This CDR3 has 14 amino acids. As DNA, the CDR3 is TGTGCCAGCAGTGAACGTAGGGTTGGAGAAAAACTGTTTTTT. This codes for CASSERRVGEKLFF.

The chain employs TRBV6-4 and TRBJ2-4; 10 bases are a match to TRBD1. Germline-derived CDR1 and CDR2 are MRHNA and SNTAGT. CDR3 size: 15 residues. V was pared by 4 bases and J by 9 bases, with 9 bases of the junction left unmatched. Here the CDR3 reads CASSGNGTGEAIQYF. In nucleotides, the CDR3 is TGTGCCAGCAGTGGAAATGGGACAGGGGAGGCCATTCAGTACTTC.

The chain couples TRBV29-1 to TRBJ1-2; 8 nucleotides match TRBD1. The V gene's germline CDR1 is SQVTM and CDR2 ANQGSEA. The CDR3 contains 12 residues. V was pared by 4 bases and J by 4 bases, with 2 bases of the junction left unmatched. CDR3 sequence reads: CSVVTGVYGYTF. The CDR3 DNA is TGCAGCGTTGTGACAGGGGTCTATGGCTACACCTTC.

The chain uses TRBV13 and TRBJ1-1; the D gene is possibly TRBD1 (6 bases). This CDR3 contains 14 residues. CDR1 PRHDT and CDR2 FYEKMQ come from the germline V gene (reference sequence). Between the trimmed V and J ends, which lost 5 bases and 1 base, there was a span of 11 bases. The CDR3 is CASSLWTENTEAFF. In DNA, the CDR3 is TGTGCCAGCAGCCTTTGGACAGAGAACACTGAAGCTTTCTTT.

V is TRBV3-1 (or the pseudogene TRBV3-2) and J is TRBJ1-5, with a tentative D call TRBD1 (6 bases). The CDR3 consists of 14 residues. V was cut by 6 bases and J by 0 bases, with 9 bases left in between. CDR1 and CDR2 (germline): LGHDT, YNNKEL (reference sequence). CDR3 residues: CASSLGHSNQPQHF. The DNA for the CDR3 is TGTGCCAGCAGTCTGGGACATAGCAATCAGCCCCAGCATTTT.

This sequence joins TRBV7-8 and TRBJ2-7; 16 nucleotides align to TRBD2. J was trimmed by 3 bases and V by 5 bases; bases with no gene match: 4. CDR3 length: 16 amino acids. CDR1 SGHVS and CDR2 FQNEAQ come from the germline V gene. The DNA for the CDR3 is TGTGCCAGCAGCCCGGGACTAGCGGGAGGGAACTACGAGCAGTACTTC. As protein: CASSPGLAGGNYEQYF.

The J gene is TRBJ1-5, the V gene TRBV19; D is unclear. There are 14 residues in the CDR3. CDR1 is LNHDA, CDR2 SQIVND, per germline (reference sequence). Trimming removed 3 bases from V and 9 bases from J, with 15 bases in between. CDR3 DNA: TGTGCCAGTAGTATGAAGGGAGGACCCTTGCCCCAGCATTTT. It codes for CASSMKGGPLPQHF.

The chain joins TRBV2 to TRBJ1-2, with TRBD1 as a possible D gene (5 bases). Trimming left V 4 bases short and J 4 bases short, with 13 bases between. CDR1 is SNHLY, CDR2 FYNNEI, per germline. The CDR3 totals 14 residues. The CDR3, as DNA: TGTGCCAGCAGTGGCCCAGGGATGGGCTATGGCTACACCTTC. This sequence encodes CASSGPGMGYGYTF. The complete variable domain, with remaining parts taken from reference TRBV2 and TRBJ1-2, reads EPEVTQTPSHQVTQMGQEVILRCVPISNHLYFYWYRQILGQKVEFLVSFYNNEISEKSEIFDDQFSVERPDGSNFTLKIRSTKLEDSAMYFCASSGPGMGYGYTFGSGTRLTVV.

This clone has just one count. V is TRBV14 and J is TRBJ2-3; perhaps TRBD2 as D (5 bases). Trimming removed 2 bases at V and 0 bases at J, with 6 bases between. CDR3 length equals 14 residues. The germline CDR1 and CDR2 sequences are SGHDN and FVKESK. CDR3 sequence: CASSQWTSTDTQYF. The CDR3 DNA reads TGTGCCAGCAGCCAATGGACTAGCACAGATACGCAGTATTTT.

The rearrangement joins TRBV4-1 to TRBJ1-1, with 9 bases aligning to TRBD1. Germline CDR1 reads MGHRA; CDR2 reads YSYEKL. This CDR3 has 16 residues. With 5 bases clipped from V and 3 bases from J, the junction kept 10 bases outside the gene matches. CDR3: CASSVRGRTGDTEAFF. The CDR3 region has the DNA TGCGCCAGCAGCGTACGGGGGAGGACAGGGGACACTGAAGCTTTCTTT.

The V call is TRBV7-6, the J call TRBJ2-3; 9 positions agree with TRBD1. In germline, CDR1 is SGHVS, CDR2 FNYEAQ. With V trimmed by 5 bases and J by 4 bases, 19 bases remained unmatched. CDR3 length: 19 amino acids. Here the CDR3 reads CASSDYRRLGTGIADTQYF. The DNA for the CDR3 is TGTGCCAGCAGCGATTACAGGAGACTTGGGACAGGGATTGCAGATACGCAGTATTTT.

This clone was seen once. The chain is built from TRBV28 and TRBJ2-7; D might be TRBD1 (5 bases). The CDR3 is 13 residues long. The V gene's germline CDR1 is MDHEN and CDR2 SYDVKM. With 2 bases removed from V and 2 bases from J, the gap between germline ends came to 7 bases. This CDR3 reads CASSLRGTYEQYF. CDR3 sequence (DNA): TGTGCCAGCAGTTTAAGGGGTACCTACGAGCAGTACTTC. The full variable domain, rest sourced from reference TRBV28 and TRBJ2-7, is DVKVTQSSRYLVKRTGEKVFLECVQDMDHENMFWYRQDPGLGLRLIYFSYDVKMKEKGDIPEGYSVSREKKERFSLILESASTNQTSMYLCASSLRGTYEQYFGPGTRLTVT.

This clone was seen a handful of times. The chain employs TRBV28 and TRBJ2-7, with a possible D match to TRBD2 (6 bases). The CDR3 has 14 residues. Germline CDR1 reads MDHEN; CDR2 reads SYDVKM. V was trimmed by 5 bases and J by 4 bases, leaving 15 bases between them. CDR3 residues: CASSRGTSIYEQYF. CDR3 DNA sequence: TGTGCCAGCAGTCGGGGGACTTCGATATACGAGCAGTACTTC.

This clone was recorded once. The chain couples TRBV19 to TRBJ1-2; 9 bases are shared with TRBD1. CDR3 length: 15 residues. Germline V gene lookup returns CDR1 LNHDA and CDR2 SQIVND (reference sequence). Unmatched junction bases numbered 13, after V lost 6 bases and J lost 8 bases. The CDR3 bases are TGTGCCAGTAGCAAGGACAGGGGAATTATGGGCGGCTACACCTTC. Translated, it gives CASSKDRGIMGGYTF.

The chain combines TRBV4-2 with TRBJ1-2, with a possible D match to TRBD1 (5 bases). Between the trimmed V and J ends, which lost 0 bases and 2 bases, there was a span of 7 bases. The CDR3 consists of 14 residues. Germline V gene lookup returns CDR1 LGHNA and CDR2 YNFKEQ. As DNA, the CDR3 is TGTGCCAGCAGCCAAGAGGGGCAAAACTATGGCTACACCTTC. Translated, it gives CASSQEGQNYGYTF.